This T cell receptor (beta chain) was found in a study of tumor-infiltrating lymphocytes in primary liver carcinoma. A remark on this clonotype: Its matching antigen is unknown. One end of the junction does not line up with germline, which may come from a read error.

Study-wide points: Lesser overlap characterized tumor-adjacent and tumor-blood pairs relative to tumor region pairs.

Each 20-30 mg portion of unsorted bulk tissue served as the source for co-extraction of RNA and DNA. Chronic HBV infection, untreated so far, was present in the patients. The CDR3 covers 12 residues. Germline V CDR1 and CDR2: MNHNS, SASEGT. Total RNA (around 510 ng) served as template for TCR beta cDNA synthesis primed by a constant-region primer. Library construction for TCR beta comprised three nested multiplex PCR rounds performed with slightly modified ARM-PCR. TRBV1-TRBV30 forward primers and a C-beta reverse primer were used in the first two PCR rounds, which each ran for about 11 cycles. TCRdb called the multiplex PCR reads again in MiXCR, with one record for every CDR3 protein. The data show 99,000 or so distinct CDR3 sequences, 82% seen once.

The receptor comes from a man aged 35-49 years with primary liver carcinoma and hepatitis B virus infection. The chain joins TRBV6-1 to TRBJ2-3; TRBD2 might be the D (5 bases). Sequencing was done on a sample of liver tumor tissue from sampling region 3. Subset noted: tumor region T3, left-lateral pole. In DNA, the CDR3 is TGTGCCAGCAGTCTCAGCGGTTATACGGAGTATTTT. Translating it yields CASSLSGYTEYF.